A selection of T cell receptor beta chains follows, all from one sample in a study of cytomegalovirus exposure and HLA in healthy donors. Assay: immunoSEQ multiplex PCR; the TCRdb copy retains only in-frame clones and omits some. Of approximately 130,000 clones listed, roughly 88% were seen once; the top ten hold about 1.5%. Sequenced sample: PBMCs. These receptors all come from a boy aged 5-17 years in good health and CMV-seronegative. The CDR3 runs from the conserved cysteine through the conserved F or W. A D gene is named only where the DNA matches it firmly. Some rows mark clone size as missing; the rest say once, few, many or name a class of expanded clone.

clone_size d_call j_call v_call cdr3_aa cdr3_nt
. TRBD1 TRBJ1-1 TRBV6-6 CASSSKDRAKVGAFF TGTGCCAGCAGTTCTAAGGACAGGGCTAAAGTGGGAGCTTTCTTT
. . TRBJ1-5 TRBV6-6 CASRQGGRDQPQHF TGTGCCAGCAGGCAAGGAGGAAGGGATCAGCCCCAGCATTTT
once . TRBJ2-4 TRBV27 CASRSGDIQYF TGTGCCAGCAGGTCAGGGGACATTCAGTACTTC
. TRBD2 TRBJ2-1 TRBV27 CASSFNGGARNEQFF TGTGCCAGCAGTTTTAACGGGGGGGCCCGCAATGAGCAGTTCTTC
. TRBD2 TRBJ2-5 TRBV9 CASSDLAGVETQYF TGTGCCAGCAGCGACCTAGCGGGGGTGGAGACCCAGTACTTC
. . TRBJ2-3 TRBV7-9 CASSLALGSADTQYF TGTGCCAGCAGCTTAGCGCTGGGGAGCGCAGATACGCAGTATTTT
. . TRBJ2-2 TRBV11-1 CASSRVGGPLTGELFF TGTGCCAGCAGCCGAGTGGGGGGGCCCCTCACCGGGGAGCTGTTTTTT
. TRBD1 TRBJ2-1 TRBV7-2 CASQGAYNEQFF TGTGCCAGCCAGGGGGCCTACAATGAGCAGTTCTTC
. TRBD1 TRBJ2-1 TRBV4-3 CASSQDDREPYNEQFF TGCGCCAGCAGCCAAGATGACAGGGAGCCCTACAATGAGCAGTTCTTC
. . TRBJ1-1 TRBV19 CASNSDALGTSAFF TGTGCCAGTAATTCCGATGCATTGGGCACCTCAGCTTTCTTT
. TRBD2 TRBJ2-1 TRBV4-2 CASSQEPGLAGGEQFF TGTGCCAGCAGCCAAGAGCCCGGACTAGCGGGAGGGGAGCAGTTCTTC
. . TRBJ1-1 TRBV30 CAWSYRVGTEAFF TGTGCCTGGAGCTACAGGGTAGGCACTGAAGCTTTCTTT
. TRBD2 TRBJ2-7 TRBV6-5 CASSGGLVYEQYF TGTGCCAGCAGCGGTGGACTAGTCTACGAGCAGTACTTC
. . TRBJ1-5 TRBV10-3 CAISERRGDQPQHF TGTGCCATCAGTGAAAGACGGGGGGACCAGCCCCAGCATTTT
. . TRBJ2-7 TRBV4-1 CASSQGLYLARYEQYF TGCGCCAGCAGCCAAGGCCTCTACTTAGCCCGGTACGAGCAGTACTTC
. TRBD1 TRBJ1-1 TRBV6-4 CASRLHRGRVEAFF TGTGCCAGCAGACTTCACAGGGGGCGCGTTGAAGCTTTCTTT
. . TRBJ2-7 TRBV7-8 CASSLAGSNPYEQYF TGTGCCAGCAGCTTAGCGGGGAGTAATCCCTACGAGCAGTACTTC
. TRBD1 TRBJ1-5 TRBV15 CATSRQGPGQGYQPQHF TGTGCCACCAGCAGGCAAGGACCGGGACAGGGATATCAGCCCCAGCATTTT
once . TRBJ1-2 TRBV19 CASSIQGNYGYTF TGTGCCAGTAGTATACAGGGAAACTATGGCTACACCTTC
. . TRBJ1-3 TRBV2 CASSQELGNTIYF TGTGCCAGCAGTCAAGAACTTGGAAACACCATATATTTT
. . TRBJ1-2 TRBV15 CATSRDLGANYGYTF TGTGCCACCAGCAGAGATTTAGGGGCCAACTATGGCTACACCTTC
. . TRBJ2-4 TRBV5-1 CASSLNQAKNIQYF TGCGCCAGCAGCCTAAACCAAGCCAAAAACATTCAGTACTTC
. . TRBJ1-5 TRBV7-2 CASSEQDRQYSNQPQHF TGTGCCAGCAGCGAACAGGACAGACAATATAGCAATCAGCCCCAGCATTTT
. TRBD2 TRBJ2-1 TRBV14 CASSQVGTSHNEQFF TGTGCCAGCAGCCAAGTGGGGACTAGCCACAATGAGCAGTTCTTC
few . TRBJ2-7 TRBV5-4 CASSLAGSAEQYF TGTGCCAGCAGCTTGGCAGGGTCGGCCGAGCAGTACTTC
few TRBD1 TRBJ1-2 TRBV5-6 CASSITGTGMYYGYTF TGTGCCAGCAGCATCACCGGGACAGGGATGTACTATGGCTACACCTTC
once TRBD1 TRBJ1-1 TRBV6-5 CASNRQGNTEAFF TGTGCCAGCAATAGACAGGGGAACACTGAAGCTTTCTTT
once TRBD1 TRBJ2-7 TRBV6-6 CASSTSGTGTYEQYF TGTGCCAGCAGTACTTCCGGGACAGGGACCTACGAGCAGTACTTC
. TRBD2 TRBJ2-2 TRBV4-3 CASSQAAGTNTGELFF TGCGCCAGCAGCCAGGCAGCGGGGACGAACACCGGGGAGCTGTTTTTT
. . TRBJ1-4 TRBV10-2 CASRPAEINEKLFF TGCGCCAGCAGGCCCGCGGAGATCAATGAAAAACTGTTTTTT
. . TRBJ1-1 TRBV25-1 CASSSLAEAFF TGTGCCAGCAGTAGTCTAGCTGAAGCTTTCTTT
. . TRBJ2-3 TRBV5-1 CASSLAGGSTDTQYF TGCGCCAGCAGCTTGGCCGGAGGTAGCACAGATACGCAGTATTTT
. TRBD1 TRBJ2-5 TRBV6-6 CASSYSRQGVRETQYF TGTGCCAGCAGTTACTCGCGCCAGGGGGTCCGAGAGACCCAGTACTTC
. . TRBJ1-1 TRBV4-3 CASSQGVRGTEAFF TGCGCCAGCAGCCAAGGGGTCCGGGGCACTGAAGCTTTCTTT
. TRBD1 TRBJ2-5 TRBV7-2 CASSSDREQTQYF TGTGCCAGCAGCTCGGACAGGGAGCAGACCCAGTACTTC
. . TRBJ1-6 TRBV6-5 CASKLQGEKDSPLHF TGTGCCAGCAAACTCCAGGGTGAAAAGGATTCACCCCTCCACTTT
few TRBD2 TRBJ2-6 TRBV7-9 CASTRGGSSGANVLTF TGTGCCAGCACCCGGGGGGGCTCATCCGGGGCCAACGTCCTGACTTTC
. . TRBJ2-3 TRBV11-2 CASSLEIGTDTQYF TGTGCCAGCAGCTTAGAGATAGGCACAGATACGCAGTATTTT
once . TRBJ2-1 TRBV29-1 CSVGVHDNNEQFF TGCAGCGTTGGTGTACACGATAACAATGAGCAGTTCTTC
. . TRBJ1-1 TRBV7-9 CASSPVAQAFF TGTGCCAGCAGCCCAGTGGCCCAAGCTTTCTTT
few TRBD1 TRBJ2-7 TRBV5-1 CASSLVSPGQGPYEQYF TGCGCCAGCAGCTTGGTGTCCCCGGGACAGGGGCCCTACGAGCAGTACTTC